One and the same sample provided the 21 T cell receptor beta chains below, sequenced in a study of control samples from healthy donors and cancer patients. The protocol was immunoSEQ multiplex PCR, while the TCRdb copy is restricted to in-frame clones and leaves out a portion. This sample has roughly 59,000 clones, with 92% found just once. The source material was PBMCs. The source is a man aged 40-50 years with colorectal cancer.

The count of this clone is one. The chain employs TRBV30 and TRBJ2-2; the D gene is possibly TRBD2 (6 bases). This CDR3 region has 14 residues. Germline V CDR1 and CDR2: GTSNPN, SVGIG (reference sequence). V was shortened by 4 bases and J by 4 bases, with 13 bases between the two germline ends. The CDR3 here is CAWKGGGTTGELFF. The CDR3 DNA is TGTGCCTGGAAGGGTGGGGGGACCACCGGGGAGCTGTTTTTT. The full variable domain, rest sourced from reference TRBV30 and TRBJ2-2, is SQTIHQWPATLVQPVGSPLSLECTVEGTSNPNLYWYRQAAGRGLQLLFYSVGIGQISSEVPQNLSASRPQDRQFILSSKKLLLSDSGFYLCAWKGGGTTGELFFGEGSRLTVL.

The CDR3, as DNA: TGCAGTCCCTGGGGGGCAGCTGGCTACACCTTC. This translates into CSPWGAAGYTF. The V and J genes are TRBV20-1 and TRBJ1-2, with D maybe TRBD1 (6 bases). Trimming removed 8 bases from V and 7 bases from J, with 14 bases in between. Germline assignment: CDR1 DFQATT and CDR2 SNEGSKA (reference sequence). The CDR3 covers 11 residues.

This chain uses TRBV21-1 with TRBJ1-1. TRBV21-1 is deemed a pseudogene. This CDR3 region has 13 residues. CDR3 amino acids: CASSKGSTRSAFF. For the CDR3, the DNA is TGTGCCAGCAGCAAAGGGAGTACCAGATCAGCTTTCTTT.

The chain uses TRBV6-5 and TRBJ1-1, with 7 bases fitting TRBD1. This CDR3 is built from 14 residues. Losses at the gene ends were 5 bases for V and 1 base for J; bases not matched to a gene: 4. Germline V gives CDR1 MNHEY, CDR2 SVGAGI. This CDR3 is CASSTGQPNTEAFF. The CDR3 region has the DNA TGTGCCAGCAGTACGGGACAGCCGAACACTGAAGCTTTCTTT.

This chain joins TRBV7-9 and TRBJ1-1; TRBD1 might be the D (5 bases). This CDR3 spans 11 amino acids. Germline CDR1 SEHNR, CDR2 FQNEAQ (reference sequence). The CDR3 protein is CALIGGMGAFF. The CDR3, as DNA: TGTGCGCTCATTGGGGGAATGGGCGCTTTCTTT.

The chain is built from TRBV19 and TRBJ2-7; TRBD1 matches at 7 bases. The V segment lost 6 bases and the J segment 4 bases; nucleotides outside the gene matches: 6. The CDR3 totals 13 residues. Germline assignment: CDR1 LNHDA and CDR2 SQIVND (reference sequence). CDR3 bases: TGTGCCAGTAGAAGAGGGGGCGCTTACGAGCAGTACTTC. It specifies CASRRGGAYEQYF.

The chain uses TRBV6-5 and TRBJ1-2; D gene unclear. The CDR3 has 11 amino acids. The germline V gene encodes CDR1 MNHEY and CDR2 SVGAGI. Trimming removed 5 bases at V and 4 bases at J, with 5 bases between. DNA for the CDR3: TGTGCCAGCAGTAACACCTATGGCTACACCTTC. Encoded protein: CASSNTYGYTF.

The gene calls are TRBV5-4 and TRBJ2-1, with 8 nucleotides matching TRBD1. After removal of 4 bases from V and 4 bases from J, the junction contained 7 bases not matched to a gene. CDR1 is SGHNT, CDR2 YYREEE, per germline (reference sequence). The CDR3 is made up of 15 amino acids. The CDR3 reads CASSPGGAGYNEQFF. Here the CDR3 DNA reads TGTGCCAGCAGCCCAGGGGGCGCGGGTTACAATGAGCAGTTCTTC.

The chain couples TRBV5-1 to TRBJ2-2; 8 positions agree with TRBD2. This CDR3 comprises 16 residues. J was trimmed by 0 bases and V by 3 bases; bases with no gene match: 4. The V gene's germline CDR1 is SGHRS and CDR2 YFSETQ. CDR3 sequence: CASSYGGDANTGELFF. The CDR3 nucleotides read TGCGCCAGCAGCTACGGGGGGGACGCGAACACCGGGGAGCTGTTTTTT.

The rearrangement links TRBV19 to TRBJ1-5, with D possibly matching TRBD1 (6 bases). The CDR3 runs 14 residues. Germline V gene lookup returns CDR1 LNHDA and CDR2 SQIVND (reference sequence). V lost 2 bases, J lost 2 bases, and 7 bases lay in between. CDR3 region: CASSIQGRNQPQHF. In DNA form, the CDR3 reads TGTGCCAGTAGTATACAGGGGCGCAATCAGCCCCAGCATTTT.

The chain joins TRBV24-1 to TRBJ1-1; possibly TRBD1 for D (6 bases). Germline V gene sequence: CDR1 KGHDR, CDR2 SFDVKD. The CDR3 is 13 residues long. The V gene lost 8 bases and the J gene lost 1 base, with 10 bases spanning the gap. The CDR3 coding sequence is TGTGCCACCATGACAGGACCGAACACTGAAGCTTTCTTT. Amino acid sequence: CATMTGPNTEAFF.

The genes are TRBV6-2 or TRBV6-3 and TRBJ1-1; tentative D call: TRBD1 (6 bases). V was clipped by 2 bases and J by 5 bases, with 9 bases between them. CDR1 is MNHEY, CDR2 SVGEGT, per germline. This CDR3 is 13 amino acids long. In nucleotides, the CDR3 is TGTGCCAGCAGTTACACAGGGCTTACTGAAGCTTTCTTT. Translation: CASSYTGLTEAFF.

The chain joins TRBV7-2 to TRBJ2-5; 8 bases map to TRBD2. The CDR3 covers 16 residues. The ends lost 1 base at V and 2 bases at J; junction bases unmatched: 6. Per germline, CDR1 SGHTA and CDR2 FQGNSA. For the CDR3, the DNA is TGTGCCAGCAGCTTAGGAATGCCTAGCGGGCAAGAGACCCAGTACTTC. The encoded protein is CASSLGMPSGQETQYF.

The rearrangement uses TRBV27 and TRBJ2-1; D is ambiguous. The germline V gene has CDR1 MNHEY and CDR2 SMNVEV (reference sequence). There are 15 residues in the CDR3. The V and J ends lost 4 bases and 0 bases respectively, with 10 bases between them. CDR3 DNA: TGTGCCAGCAGTTCCGCAACGGCCTCCTACAATGAGCAGTTCTTC. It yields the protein CASSSATASYNEQFF.

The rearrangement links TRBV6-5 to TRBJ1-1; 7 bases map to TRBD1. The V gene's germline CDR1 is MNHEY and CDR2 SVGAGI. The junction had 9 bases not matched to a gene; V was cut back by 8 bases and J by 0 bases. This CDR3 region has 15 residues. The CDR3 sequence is CASDRATHMNTEAFF. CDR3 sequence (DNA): TGTGCCAGCGACAGGGCCACCCACATGAACACTGAAGCTTTCTTT.

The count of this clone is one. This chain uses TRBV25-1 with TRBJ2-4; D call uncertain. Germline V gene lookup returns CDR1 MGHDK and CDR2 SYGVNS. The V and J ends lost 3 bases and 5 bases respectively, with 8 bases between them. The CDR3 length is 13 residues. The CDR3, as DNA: TGTGCCAGCAGTGATCCCAGAGAAAACATTCAGTACTTC. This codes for CASSDPRENIQYF.

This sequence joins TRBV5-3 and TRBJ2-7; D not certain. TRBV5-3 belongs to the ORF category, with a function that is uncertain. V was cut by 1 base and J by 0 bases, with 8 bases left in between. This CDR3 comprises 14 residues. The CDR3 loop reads CARSLLTDSYEQYF. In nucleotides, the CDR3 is TGTGCCAGAAGCTTGCTAACAGACTCCTACGAGCAGTACTTC.

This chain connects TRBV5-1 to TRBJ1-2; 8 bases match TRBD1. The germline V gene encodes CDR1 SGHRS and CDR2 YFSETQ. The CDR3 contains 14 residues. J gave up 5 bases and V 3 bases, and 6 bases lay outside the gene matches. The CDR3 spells CASSSRQGSYGYTF. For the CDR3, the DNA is TGCGCCAGCAGCTCCCGACAGGGGAGTTATGGCTACACCTTC.

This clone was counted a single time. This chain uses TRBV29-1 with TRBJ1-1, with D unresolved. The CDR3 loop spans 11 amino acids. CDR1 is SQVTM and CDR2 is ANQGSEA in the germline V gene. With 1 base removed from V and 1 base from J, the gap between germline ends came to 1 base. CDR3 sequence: CSVEGNTEAFF. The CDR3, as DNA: TGCAGCGTTGAAGGGAACACTGAAGCTTTCTTT.

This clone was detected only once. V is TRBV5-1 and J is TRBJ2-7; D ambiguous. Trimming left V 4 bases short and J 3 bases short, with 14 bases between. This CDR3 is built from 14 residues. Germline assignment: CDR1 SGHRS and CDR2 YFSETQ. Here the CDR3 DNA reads TGCGCCAGCAGCCCTAGGACGGCAGACTACGAGCAGTACTTC. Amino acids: CASSPRTADYEQYF.

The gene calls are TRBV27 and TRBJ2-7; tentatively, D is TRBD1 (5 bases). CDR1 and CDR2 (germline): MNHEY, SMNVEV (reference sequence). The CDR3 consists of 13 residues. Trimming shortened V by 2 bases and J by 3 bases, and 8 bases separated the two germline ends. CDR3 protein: CASSLQGNYEQYF. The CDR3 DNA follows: TGTGCCAGCAGTTTACAGGGAAACTACGAGCAGTACTTC.